This T cell receptor beta chain was captured in a study of OX40 agonist ivuxolimab in advanced cancers. Study context: Clinicians treated patients with ivuxolimab, an agonistic anti-OX40 (CD134) antibody. Averaging approximately 60 years in age, with a range of about 23 to 90, the cohort was 65% to 90% male.

Points on this clone: Its matching antigen is unknown.

Trimming stripped 8 bases from V and 6 bases from J, with 25 bases between. Per germline, CDR1 SNHLY and CDR2 FYNNEI. The CDR3 consists of 16 residues. Findings of the study overall: Researchers report that CD8+ T cells had, on average, more expanded clones than CD4+.

Produced via immunoSEQ multiplex PCR; TCRdb's table is partial and in-frame only. The data show around 76,000 clones, almost 85% seen once. Sequenced here: CD4+ or CD8+ T cells sorted from blood, sampled in a trial of the OX40 agonist ivuxolimab. The source is an adult with an advanced solid tumor such as melanoma, head and neck, liver or kidney cancer. J is TRBJ1-2 and V is TRBV2, with D perhaps TRBD1 (5 bases). CDR3 sequence: CASGGRVRVGYDGYTF. The DNA of the CDR3 is TGTGCCAGCGGGGGGAGGGTACGAGTGGGCTATGATGGCTACACCTTC.